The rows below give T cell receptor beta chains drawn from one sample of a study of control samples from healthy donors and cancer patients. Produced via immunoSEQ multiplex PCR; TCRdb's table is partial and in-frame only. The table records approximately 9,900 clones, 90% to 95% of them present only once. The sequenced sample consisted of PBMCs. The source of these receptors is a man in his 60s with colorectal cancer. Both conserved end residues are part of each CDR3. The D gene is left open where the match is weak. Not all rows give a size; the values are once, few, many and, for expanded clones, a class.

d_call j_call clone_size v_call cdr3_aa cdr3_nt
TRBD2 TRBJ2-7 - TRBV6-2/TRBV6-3 CASSDGTSGNPYEQYF TGTGCCAGCAGCGACGGGACTAGCGGAAATCCCTACGAGCAGTACTTC
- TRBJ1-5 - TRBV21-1 CASTPVGGWGARDRPQHF TGTGCCAGCACCCCCGTCGGCGGATGGGGGGCCCGAGATCGGCCCCAGCATTTT
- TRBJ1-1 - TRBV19 CASSKGTEAFF TGTGCCAGTAGTAAAGGGACTGAAGCTTTCTTT
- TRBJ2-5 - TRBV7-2 CASSLNRPQGTQYF TGTGCCAGCAGCTTAAACCGACCCCAGGGGACCCAGTACTTC
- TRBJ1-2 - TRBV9 CASSVEVDPSYGYTF TGTGCCAGCAGCGTAGAGGTAGACCCTAGCTATGGCTACACCTTC
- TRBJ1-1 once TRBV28 CASSFRMEAFF TGTGCCAGCAGTTTTAGGATGGAAGCTTTCTTT
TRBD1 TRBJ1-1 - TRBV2 CASNIQGSYTEAFF TGTGCCAGCAATATACAGGGGTCATATACTGAAGCTTTCTTT
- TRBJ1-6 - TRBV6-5 CASSYRYSSYNSPLHF TGTGCCAGCAGTTATCGGTACAGCTCCTATAATTCACCCCTCCACTTT
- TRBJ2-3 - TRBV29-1 CSVEMVVGPQGRDTQYF TGCAGCGTTGAGATGGTCGTGGGACCGCAGGGAAGAGATACGCAGTATTTT
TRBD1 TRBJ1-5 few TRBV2 CASRGQGMGPQHF TGTGCCAGCAGGGGACAGGGGATGGGGCCCCAGCATTTT
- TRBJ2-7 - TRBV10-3 CAISDPQGLTLYEQYF TGTGCCATCAGTGACCCCCAGGGGCTGACCCTTTACGAGCAGTACTTC
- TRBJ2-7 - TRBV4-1 CASSPSATHAYEQYF TGCGCCAGCAGCCCCTCTGCGACTCATGCCTACGAGCAGTACTTC
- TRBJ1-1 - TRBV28 CASSPHTLNTEAFF TGTGCCAGCAGTCCACACACTTTGAACACTGAAGCTTTCTTT
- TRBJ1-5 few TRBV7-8 CASSRQTGYGQPQHF TGTGCCAGCAGCCGGCAGACAGGTTACGGACAGCCCCAGCATTTT
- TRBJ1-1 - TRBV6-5 CASSYGGGTEAFF TGTGCCAGCAGTTACGGGGGGGGCACTGAAGCTTTCTTT
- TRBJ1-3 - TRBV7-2 CASSLVGTDSGNTIYF TGTGCCAGCAGCTTAGTGGGCACCGACTCTGGAAACACCATATATTTT
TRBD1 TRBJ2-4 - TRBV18 CASSPPGQGLNIQYF TGTGCCAGCTCACCACCGGGACAGGGCTTAAACATTCAGTACTTC
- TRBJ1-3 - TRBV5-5 CASSRDIASGNTIYF TGTGCCAGCAGCCGGGACATCGCCTCTGGAAACACCATATATTTT
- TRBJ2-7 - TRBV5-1 CASSLKPMDNYEQYF TGCGCCAGCAGCTTGAAGCCGATGGACAACTACGAGCAGTACTTC
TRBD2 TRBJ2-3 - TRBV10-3 CATTVTSGGARTDTQYF TGTGCCACGACGGTGACTAGCGGGGGGGCTCGAACAGATACGCAGTATTTT
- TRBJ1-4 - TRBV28 CASSLGRGVRTNEKLFF TGTGCCAGCAGCCTTGGGAGGGGGGTTAGGACTAATGAAAAACTGTTTTTT
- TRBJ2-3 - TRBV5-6 CASSLGHSTDTQYF TGTGCCAGCAGCTTGGGGCACAGCACAGATACGCAGTATTTT
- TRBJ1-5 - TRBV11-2 CASSLGSASNQPQHF TGTGCCAGCAGCTTAGGGTCAGCGAGCAATCAGCCCCAGCATTTT
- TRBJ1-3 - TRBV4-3 CASSQDPTSGNTIYF TGCGCCAGCAGCCAAGATCCTACCTCTGGAAACACCATATATTTT
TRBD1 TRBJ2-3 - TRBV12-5 CASGLDRGNGAYTQYF TGTGCTAGTGGTTTGGACAGGGGTAACGGGGCCTATACGCAGTATTTT
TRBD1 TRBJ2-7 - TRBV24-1 CATSDWDSYEQYF TGTGCCACCAGTGATTGGGACAGCTACGAGCAGTACTTC
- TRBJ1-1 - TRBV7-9 CASSNGGDTEAFF TGTGCCAGCAGCAATGGGGGGGACACTGAAGCTTTCTTT
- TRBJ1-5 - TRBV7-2 CASSFMYNQPQHF TGTGCCAGCAGCTTCATGTACAATCAGCCCCAGCATTTT
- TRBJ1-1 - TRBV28 CASSLSLDRGGWTEAFF TGTGCCAGCAGTTTAAGTCTGGACCGCGGCGGGTGGACTGAAGCTTTCTTT
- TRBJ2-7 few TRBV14 CASSPAVNPYEQYF TGTGCCAGCAGCCCCGCAGTAAACCCCTACGAGCAGTACTTC
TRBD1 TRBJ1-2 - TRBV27 CASSSRQGGGYTF TGTGCCAGCAGTTCCCGACAGGGAGGGGGCTACACCTTC
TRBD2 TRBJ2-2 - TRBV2 CASREGLAGVWELFF TGTGCCAGCAGAGAGGGACTAGCGGGGGTCTGGGAGCTGTTTTTT
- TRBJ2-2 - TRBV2 CASRRLLGRRDGELFF TGTGCCAGCAGGCGTCTCCTCGGGCGGCGCGACGGGGAGCTGTTTTTT
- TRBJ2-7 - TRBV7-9 CASSLASAPEQYF TGTGCCAGCAGCTTAGCATCCGCTCCCGAGCAGTACTTC
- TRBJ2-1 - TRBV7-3 CASSSSSYNEQFF TGTGCCAGCAGCTCGAGCTCCTACAATGAGCAGTTCTTC
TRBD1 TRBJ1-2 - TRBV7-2 CASSLTGLSGYTF TGTGCCAGCAGCTTGACAGGGCTGAGTGGCTACACCTTC
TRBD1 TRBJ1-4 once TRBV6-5 CASSYSETGSEKLFF TGTGCCAGCAGTTACTCGGAGACAGGGAGCGAAAAACTGTTTTTT
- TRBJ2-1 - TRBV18 CASSPRGSNLNEQFF TGTGCCAGCTCACCACGGGGTTCGAACCTCAATGAGCAGTTCTTC
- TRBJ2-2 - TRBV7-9 CASSSIVPNTGELFF TGTGCCAGCAGCTCAATAGTCCCGAACACCGGGGAGCTGTTTTTT
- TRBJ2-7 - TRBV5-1 CASSLGGGAWSYEQYF TGCGCCAGCAGCTTGGGTGGAGGGGCTTGGTCCTACGAGCAGTACTTC
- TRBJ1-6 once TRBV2 CASSSQGRNSPLHF TGTGCCAGCAGCTCACAGGGTAGGAACTCACCCCTCCACTTT
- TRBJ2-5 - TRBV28 CASSLWGGLGETQYF TGTGCCAGCAGTTTATGGGGGGGCCTGGGGGAGACCCAGTACTTC
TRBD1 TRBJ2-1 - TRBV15 CATSTDRQGRAQFF TGTGCCACCAGCACGGATAGACAGGGGCGGGCGCAGTTCTTC
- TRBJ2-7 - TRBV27 CASSLKRGGSYEQYF TGTGCCAGCAGCCTAAAACGGGGTGGCTCCTACGAGCAGTACTTC
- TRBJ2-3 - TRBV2 CATSNGGSGKADTQYF TGTGCCACCAGCAACGGGGGATCAGGAAAGGCAGATACGCAGTATTTT
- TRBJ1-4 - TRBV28 CASSLEGGATNEKLFF TGTGCCAGCAGTTTAGAAGGGGGGGCAACTAATGAAAAACTGTTTTTT
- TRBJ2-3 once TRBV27 CASRPGGAVSTDTQYF TGTGCCAGCAGGCCCGGGGGCGCAGTAAGCACAGATACGCAGTATTTT
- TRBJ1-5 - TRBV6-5 CASSYHLDSTYQPQHF TGTGCCAGCAGTTACCATTTAGACAGCACCTATCAGCCCCAGCATTTT
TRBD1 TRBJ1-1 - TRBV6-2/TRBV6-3 CASSQRWTGNIREMNTEAFF TGTGCCAGCAGTCAGAGGTGGACAGGGAACATTCGAGAAATGAACACTGAAGCTTTCTTT
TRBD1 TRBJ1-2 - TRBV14 CASSLRTGGGYGYTF TGTGCCAGCAGCCTACGGACAGGGGGTGGCTATGGCTACACCTTC
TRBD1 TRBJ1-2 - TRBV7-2 CASSSGQGVDGYTF TGTGCCAGCAGCTCCGGACAGGGGGTAGATGGCTACACCTTC
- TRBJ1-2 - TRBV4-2 CASSPDQGGDYGYTF TGTGCCAGCAGCCCCGACCAGGGCGGCGACTATGGCTACACCTTC
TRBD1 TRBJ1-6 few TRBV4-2 CASSPRQGSNSPLHF TGTGCCAGCAGCCCCCGACAGGGTTCAAATTCACCCCTCCACTTT
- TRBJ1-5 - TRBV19 CASSIFTAGNQPQHF TGTGCCAGTAGTATTTTTACAGCAGGTAATCAGCCCCAGCATTTT
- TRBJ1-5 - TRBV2 CASTPGLNQPQHF TGTGCCAGCACCCCGGGGCTCAATCAGCCCCAGCATTTT
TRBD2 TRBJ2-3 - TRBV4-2 CASSPIFGGGAADTQYF TGTGCCAGCAGCCCGATTTTTGGCGGGGGGGCGGCAGATACGCAGTATTTT
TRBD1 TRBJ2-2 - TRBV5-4 CASSWDRGRTGELFF TGTGCCAGCAGCTGGGACAGGGGGCGGACCGGGGAGCTGTTTTTT